This T cell receptor (beta chain) derives from a study of T cell repertoires in cytomegalovirus infection. Study summary: Selection of CMV epitopes for the study included recently identified HLA-C-restricted and well-studied HLA-B-restricted ones. It can be stated that public TCR beta signatures indicated CMV infection as well as a matching HLA type. Regarding the study as a whole: Dominant in the ex vivo response were TCR beta clonotypes restricted by HLA-C and specific for CMV. People with CMV and the relevant HLA were identified by cumulative public TCR beta family frequency.

In its sample, this clonotype was seen a few times. The antigen remains undetermined. TCRdb reanalysed the reads using MiXCR and keeps one entry per CDR3 protein. The sample contains about 830,000 distinct CDR3 sequences, about 30% of which appear only once. The germline gives CDR1 MNHEY, CDR2 SVGEGT. The length of the CDR3 is 17 residues. The V segment lost 3 bases and the J segment 5 bases; nucleotides outside the gene matches: 12. The rearrangement uses TRBV6-2 or TRBV6-3 and TRBJ1-5; 8 nucleotides line up with TRBD1. The sample in question was cultured CD8+ T cells from PBMCs, obtained from culture after CMV antigen stimulation. This sequence was found in a human donor in good health (CMV status not recorded). Some clones in this sample may be carry-over from other donors' samples. CDR3 nucleotide sequence: TGTGCCAGCAGTTATTCCCAGGGGGCAATAGGGCATCAGCCCCAGCATTTT. Protein product: CASSYSQGAIGHQPQHF.